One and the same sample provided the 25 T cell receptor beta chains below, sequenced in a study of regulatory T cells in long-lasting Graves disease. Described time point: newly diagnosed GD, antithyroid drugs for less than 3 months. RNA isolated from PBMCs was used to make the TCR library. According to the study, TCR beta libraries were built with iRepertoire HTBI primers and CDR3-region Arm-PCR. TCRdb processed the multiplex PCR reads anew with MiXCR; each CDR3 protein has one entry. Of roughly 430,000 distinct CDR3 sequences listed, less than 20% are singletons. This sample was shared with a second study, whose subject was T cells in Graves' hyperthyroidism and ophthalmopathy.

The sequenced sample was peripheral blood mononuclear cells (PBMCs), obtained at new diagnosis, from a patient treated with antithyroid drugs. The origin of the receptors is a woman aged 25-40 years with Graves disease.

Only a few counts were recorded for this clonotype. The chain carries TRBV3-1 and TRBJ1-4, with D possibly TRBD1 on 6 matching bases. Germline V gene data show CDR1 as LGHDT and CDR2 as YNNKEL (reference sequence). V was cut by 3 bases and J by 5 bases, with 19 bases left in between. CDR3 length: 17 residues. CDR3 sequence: CASSHRTGGQPNEKLFF. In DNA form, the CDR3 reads TGTGCCAGCAGCCATCGAACGGGGGGGCAACCCAATGAAAAACTGTTTTTT.

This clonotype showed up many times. CDR3 sequence (DNA): TGCAGAGTCTCGGGGGAGTACGGCACTGAAGCTTTCTTT. This gives the protein CRVSGEYGTEAFF. The rearrangement joins TRBV20-1 to TRBJ1-1, with D perhaps TRBD1 (5 bases). This CDR3 is 13 amino acids long. From germline, CDR1 is DFQATT and CDR2 SNEGSKA (reference sequence).

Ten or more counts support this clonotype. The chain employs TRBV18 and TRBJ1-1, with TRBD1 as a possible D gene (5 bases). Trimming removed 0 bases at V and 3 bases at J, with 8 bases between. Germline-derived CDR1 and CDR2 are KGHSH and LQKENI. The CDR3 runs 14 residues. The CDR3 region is CASSPPLGDTEAFF. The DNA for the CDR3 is TGTGCCAGCTCACCACCGTTAGGGGACACTGAAGCTTTCTTT. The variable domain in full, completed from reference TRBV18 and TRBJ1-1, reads NAGVMQNPRHLVRRRGQEARLRCSPMKGHSHVYWYRQLPEEGLKFMVYLQKENIIDESGMPKERFSAEFPKEGPSILRIQQVVRGDSAAYFCASSPPLGDTEAFFGQGTRLTVV.

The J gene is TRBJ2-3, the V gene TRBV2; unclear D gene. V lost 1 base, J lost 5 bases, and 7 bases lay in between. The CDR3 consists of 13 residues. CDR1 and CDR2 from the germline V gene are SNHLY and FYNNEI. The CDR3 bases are TGTGCCAGCAGTGAAGATCTCGGAGATACGCAGTATTTT. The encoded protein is CASSEDLGDTQYF.

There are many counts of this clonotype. Here the CDR3 reads CASSSPLTYEQYF. The CDR3 region has the DNA TGTGCCAGCAGTAGCCCACTAACTTACGAGCAGTACTTC. This sequence joins TRBV6-1 and TRBJ2-7; D gene uncertain. Germline V gene data show CDR1 as MNHNS and CDR2 as SASEGT. V lost 5 bases and J lost 4, with 12 bases in between. There are 13 residues in the CDR3.

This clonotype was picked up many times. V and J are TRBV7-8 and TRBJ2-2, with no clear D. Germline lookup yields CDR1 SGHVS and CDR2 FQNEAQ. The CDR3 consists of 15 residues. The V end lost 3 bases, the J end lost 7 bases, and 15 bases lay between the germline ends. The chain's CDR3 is CASSFERLSIGELFF. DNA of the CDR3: TGTGCCAGCAGCTTCGAGCGCCTAAGTATCGGGGAGCTGTTTTTT.

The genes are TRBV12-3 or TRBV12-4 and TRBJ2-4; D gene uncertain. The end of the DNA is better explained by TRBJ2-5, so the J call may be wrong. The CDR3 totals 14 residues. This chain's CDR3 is CASSFQASAETQYF. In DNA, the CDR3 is TGTGCCAGCAGTTTCCAGGCCTCGGCGGAGACCCAGTACTTC.

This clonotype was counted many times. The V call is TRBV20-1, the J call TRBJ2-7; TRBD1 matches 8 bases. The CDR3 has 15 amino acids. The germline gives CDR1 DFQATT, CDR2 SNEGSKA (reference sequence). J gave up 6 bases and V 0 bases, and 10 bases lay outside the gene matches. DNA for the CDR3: TGCAGTGCTAGAGATTACCGGACAGGGAAGGGCGAGCAGTACTTC. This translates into CSARDYRTGKGEQYF.

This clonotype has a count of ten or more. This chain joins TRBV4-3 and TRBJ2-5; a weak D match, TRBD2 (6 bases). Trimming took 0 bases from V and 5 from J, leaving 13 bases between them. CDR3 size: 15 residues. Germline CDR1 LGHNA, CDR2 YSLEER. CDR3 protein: CASSQEREAGETQYF. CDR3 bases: TGCGCCAGCAGCCAAGAAAGGGAGGCTGGGGAGACCCAGTACTTC.

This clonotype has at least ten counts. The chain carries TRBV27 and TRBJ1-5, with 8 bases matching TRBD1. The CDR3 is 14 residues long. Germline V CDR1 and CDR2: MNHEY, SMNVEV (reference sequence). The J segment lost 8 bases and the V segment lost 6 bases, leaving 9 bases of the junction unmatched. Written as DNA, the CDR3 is TGTGCCAGCAGCCCCGACAGGGGAGAAAAGCCCCAGCATTTT. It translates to CASSPDRGEKPQHF.

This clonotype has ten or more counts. This CDR3 is CATSDARGWETQYF. CDR3 DNA sequence: TGTGCCACCAGTGACGCAAGGGGTTGGGAGACCCAGTACTTC. The rearrangement uses TRBV24-1 and TRBJ2-5; tentatively, D is TRBD1 (5 bases). Between the trimmed V and J ends, which lost 4 bases and 5 bases, there was a span of 13 bases. Germline CDR1 reads KGHDR; CDR2 reads SFDVKD. The CDR3 covers 14 residues.

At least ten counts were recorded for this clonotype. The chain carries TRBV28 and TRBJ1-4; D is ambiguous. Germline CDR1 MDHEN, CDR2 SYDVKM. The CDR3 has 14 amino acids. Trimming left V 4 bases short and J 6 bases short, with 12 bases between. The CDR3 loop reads CASSSPATDEKLFF. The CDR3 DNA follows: TGTGCCAGCAGTTCCCCCGCGACGGATGAAAAACTGTTTTTT.

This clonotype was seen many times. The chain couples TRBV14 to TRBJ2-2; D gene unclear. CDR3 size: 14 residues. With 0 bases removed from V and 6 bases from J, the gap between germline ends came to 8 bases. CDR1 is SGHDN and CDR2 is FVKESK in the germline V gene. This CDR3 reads CASSQEWSSGELFF. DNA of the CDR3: TGTGCCAGCAGCCAAGAGTGGTCATCCGGGGAGCTGTTTTTT.

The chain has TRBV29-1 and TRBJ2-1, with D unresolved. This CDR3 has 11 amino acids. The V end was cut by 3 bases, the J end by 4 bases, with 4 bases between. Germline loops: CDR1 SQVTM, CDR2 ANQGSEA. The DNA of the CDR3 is TGCAGCGTTGAGCAGTACAATGAGCAGTTCTTC. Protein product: CSVEQYNEQFF.

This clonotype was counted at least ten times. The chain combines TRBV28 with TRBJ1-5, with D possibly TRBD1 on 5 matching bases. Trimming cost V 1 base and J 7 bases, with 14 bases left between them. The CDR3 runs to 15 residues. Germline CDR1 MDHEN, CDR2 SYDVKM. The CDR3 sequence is CASSLSGSLIQPQHF. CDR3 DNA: TGTGCCAGCAGTTTATCAGGGTCCCTGATCCAGCCCCAGCATTTT.

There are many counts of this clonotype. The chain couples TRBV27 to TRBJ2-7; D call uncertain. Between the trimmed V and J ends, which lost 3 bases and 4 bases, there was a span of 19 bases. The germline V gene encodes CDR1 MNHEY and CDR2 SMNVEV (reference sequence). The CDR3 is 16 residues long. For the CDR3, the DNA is TGTGCCAGCAGTTTGAAGTTCGGCGGCCCTTCTTACGAGCAGTACTTC. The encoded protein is CASSLKFGGPSYEQYF.

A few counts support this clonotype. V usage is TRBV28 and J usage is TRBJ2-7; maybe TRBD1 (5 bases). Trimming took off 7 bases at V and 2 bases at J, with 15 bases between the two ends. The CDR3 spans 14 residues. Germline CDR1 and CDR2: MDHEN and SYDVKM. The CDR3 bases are TGTGCCAGCATTCAAGATGTGGACACCTACGAGCAGTACTTC. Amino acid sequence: CASIQDVDTYEQYF.

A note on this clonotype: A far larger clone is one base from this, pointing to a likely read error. The CDR3 loop reads CASSQRSKVNEQLF. The CDR3 bases are TGTGCCAGCAGCCAGCGTTCAAAGGTCAATGAGCAGCTCTTC. This chain joins TRBV3-1 and TRBJ2-4; D remains unclear. Germline V gene sequence: CDR1 LGHDT, CDR2 YNNKEL (reference sequence). The CDR3 totals 14 residues.

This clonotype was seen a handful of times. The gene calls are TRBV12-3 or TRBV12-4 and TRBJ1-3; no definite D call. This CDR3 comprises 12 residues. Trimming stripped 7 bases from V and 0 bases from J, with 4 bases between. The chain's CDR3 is CASTPSGNTIYF. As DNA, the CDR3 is TGTGCCAGCACCCCCTCTGGAAACACCATATATTTT.

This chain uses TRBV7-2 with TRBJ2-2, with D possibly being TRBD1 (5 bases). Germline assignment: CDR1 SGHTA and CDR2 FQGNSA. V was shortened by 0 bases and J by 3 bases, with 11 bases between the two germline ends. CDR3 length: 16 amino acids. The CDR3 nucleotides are TGTGCCAGCAGCTTAGCGGGAACAGGCTACACCGGGGAGCTGTTTTTT. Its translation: CASSLAGTGYTGELFF.

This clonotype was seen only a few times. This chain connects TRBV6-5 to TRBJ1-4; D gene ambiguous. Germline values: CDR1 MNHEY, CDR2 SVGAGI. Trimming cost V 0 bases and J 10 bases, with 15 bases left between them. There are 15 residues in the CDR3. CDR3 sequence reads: CASSYSNTGSGKLFF. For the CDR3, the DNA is TGTGCCAGCAGTTACTCGAATACGGGGTCCGGAAAACTGTTTTTT.

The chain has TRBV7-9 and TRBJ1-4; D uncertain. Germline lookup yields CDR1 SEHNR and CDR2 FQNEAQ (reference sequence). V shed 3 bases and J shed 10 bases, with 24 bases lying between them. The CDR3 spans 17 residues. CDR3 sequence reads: CASSFQLVGPPSGKLFF. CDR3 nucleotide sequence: TGTGCCAGCAGCTTCCAGTTAGTCGGGCCCCCGTCGGGAAAACTGTTTTTT. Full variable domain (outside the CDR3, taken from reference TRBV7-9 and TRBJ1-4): DTGVSQNPRHKITKRGQNVTFRCDPISEHNRLYWYRQTLGQGPEFLTYFQNEAQLEKSRLLSDRFSAERPKGSFSTLEIQRTEQGDSAMYLCASSFQLVGPPSGKLFFGSGTQLSVL.

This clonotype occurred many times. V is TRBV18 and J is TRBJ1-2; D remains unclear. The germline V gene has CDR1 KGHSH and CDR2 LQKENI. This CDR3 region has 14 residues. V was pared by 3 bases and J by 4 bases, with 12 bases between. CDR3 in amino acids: CASSPTGGIYGYTF. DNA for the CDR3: TGTGCCAGCTCACCTACGGGAGGGATCTATGGCTACACCTTC.

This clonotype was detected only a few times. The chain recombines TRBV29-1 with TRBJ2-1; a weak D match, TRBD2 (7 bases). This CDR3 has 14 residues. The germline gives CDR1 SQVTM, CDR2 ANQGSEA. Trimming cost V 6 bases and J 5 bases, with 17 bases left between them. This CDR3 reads CSVGRGGWNNEQFF. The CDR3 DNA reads TGCAGCGTGGGTAGGGGGGGGTGGAACAATGAGCAGTTCTTC.

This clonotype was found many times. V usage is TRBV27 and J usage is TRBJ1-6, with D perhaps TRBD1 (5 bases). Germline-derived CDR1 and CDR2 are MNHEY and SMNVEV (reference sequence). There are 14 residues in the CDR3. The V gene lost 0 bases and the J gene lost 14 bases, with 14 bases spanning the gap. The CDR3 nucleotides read TGTGCCAGCAGTTTATCGATCGGGGGTTCGGCCCTCCACTTT. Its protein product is CASSLSIGGSALHF.